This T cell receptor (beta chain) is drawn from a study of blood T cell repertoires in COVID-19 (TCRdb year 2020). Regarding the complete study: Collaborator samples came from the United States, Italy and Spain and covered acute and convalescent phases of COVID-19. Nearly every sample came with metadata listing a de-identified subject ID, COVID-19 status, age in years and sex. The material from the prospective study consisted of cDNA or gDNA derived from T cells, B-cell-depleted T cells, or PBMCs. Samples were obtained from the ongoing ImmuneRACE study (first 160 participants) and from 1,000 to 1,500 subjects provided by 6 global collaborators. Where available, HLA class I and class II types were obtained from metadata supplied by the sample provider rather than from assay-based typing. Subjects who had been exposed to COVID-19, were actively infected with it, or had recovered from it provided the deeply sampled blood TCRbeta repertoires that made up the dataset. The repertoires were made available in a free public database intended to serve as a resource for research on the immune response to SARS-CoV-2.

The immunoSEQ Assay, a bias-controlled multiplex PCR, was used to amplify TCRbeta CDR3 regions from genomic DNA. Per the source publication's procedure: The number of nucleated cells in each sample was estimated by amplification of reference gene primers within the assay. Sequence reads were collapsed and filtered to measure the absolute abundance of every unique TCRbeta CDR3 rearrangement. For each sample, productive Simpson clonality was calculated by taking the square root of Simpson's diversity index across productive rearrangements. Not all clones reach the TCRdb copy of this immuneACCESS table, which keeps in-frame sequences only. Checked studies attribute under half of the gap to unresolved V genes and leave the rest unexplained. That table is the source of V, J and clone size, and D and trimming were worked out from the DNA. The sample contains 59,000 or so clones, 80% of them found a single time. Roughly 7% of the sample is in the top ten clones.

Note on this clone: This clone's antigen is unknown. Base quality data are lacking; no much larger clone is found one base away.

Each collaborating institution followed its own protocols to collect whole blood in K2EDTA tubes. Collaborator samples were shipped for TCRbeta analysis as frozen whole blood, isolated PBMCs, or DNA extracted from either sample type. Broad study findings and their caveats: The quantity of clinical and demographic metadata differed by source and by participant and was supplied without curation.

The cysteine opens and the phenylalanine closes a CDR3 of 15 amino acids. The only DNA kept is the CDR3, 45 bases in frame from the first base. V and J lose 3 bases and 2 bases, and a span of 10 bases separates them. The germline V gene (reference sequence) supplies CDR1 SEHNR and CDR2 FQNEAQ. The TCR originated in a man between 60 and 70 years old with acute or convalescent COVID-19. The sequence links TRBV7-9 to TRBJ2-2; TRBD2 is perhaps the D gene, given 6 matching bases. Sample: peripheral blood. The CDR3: CASSFSGENTGELFF. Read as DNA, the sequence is TGTGCCAGCAGCTTTTCGGGGGAAAACACCGGGGAGCTGTTTTTT.